This T cell receptor (beta chain) was found in a study of blood T cell repertoires in COVID-19. As for the study in general: From the United States, Italy and Spain came samples of acute and convalescent COVID-19.

Assay: immunoSEQ multiplex PCR; the TCRdb copy retains only in-frame clones and omits some. Among roughly 200,000 clones listed, about nine tenths were seen once. The length of the CDR3 is 13 residues. Germline CDR1 KGHDR, CDR2 SFDVKD. Trimming at V came to 0 bases and at J to 10 bases, leaving 1 base not matched to a gene. Sequencing used PBMCs or T cells enriched from blood (not recorded which). The chain uses TRBV24-1 and TRBJ1-1; 10 bases fit TRBD1. This TCR derives from a woman aged 25 to 45 who had recovered from COVID-19. The CDR3 DNA sequence: TGTGCCACCAGTGATTTGGGACAGGGGGGAGCTTTCTTT. Its protein is CATSDLGQGGAFF.